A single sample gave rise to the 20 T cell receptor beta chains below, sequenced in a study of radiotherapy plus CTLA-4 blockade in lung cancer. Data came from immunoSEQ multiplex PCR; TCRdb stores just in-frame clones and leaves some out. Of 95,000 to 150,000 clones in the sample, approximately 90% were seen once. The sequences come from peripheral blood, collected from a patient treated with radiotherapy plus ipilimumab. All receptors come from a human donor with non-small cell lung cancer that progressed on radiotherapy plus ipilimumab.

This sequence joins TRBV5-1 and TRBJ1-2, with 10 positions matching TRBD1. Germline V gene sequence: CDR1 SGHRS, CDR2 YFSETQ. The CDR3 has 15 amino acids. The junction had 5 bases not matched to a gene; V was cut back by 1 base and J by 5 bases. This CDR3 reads CASSLIGQGEYGYTF. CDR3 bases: TGCGCCAGCAGCTTGATTGGACAGGGGGAATATGGCTACACCTTC.

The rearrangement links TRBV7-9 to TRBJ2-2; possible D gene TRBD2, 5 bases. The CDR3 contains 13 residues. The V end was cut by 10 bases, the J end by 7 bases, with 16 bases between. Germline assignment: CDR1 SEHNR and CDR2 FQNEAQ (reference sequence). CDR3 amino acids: CAIEPLRDGELFF. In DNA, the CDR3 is TGTGCCATCGAGCCACTACGGGACGGGGAGCTGTTTTTT.

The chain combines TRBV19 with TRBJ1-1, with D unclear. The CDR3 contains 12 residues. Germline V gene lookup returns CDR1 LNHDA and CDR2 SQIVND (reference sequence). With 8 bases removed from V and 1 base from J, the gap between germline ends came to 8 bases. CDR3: CASFSSNTEAFF. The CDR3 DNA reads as TGTGCCAGTTTTTCATCGAACACTGAAGCTTTCTTT.

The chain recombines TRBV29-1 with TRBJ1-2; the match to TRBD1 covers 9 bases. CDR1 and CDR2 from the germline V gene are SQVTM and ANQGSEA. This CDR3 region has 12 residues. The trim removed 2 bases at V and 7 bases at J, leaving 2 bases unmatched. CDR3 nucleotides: TGCAGCGTTGAAAGGGACAGGGCTGGCTACACCTTC. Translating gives CSVERDRAGYTF.

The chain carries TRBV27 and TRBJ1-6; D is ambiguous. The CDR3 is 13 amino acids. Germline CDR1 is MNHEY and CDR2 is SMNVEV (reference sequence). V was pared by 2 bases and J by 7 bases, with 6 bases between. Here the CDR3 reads CASSLRGNSPLHF. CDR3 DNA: TGTGCCAGCAGTTTAAGAGGGAATTCACCCCTCCACTTT.

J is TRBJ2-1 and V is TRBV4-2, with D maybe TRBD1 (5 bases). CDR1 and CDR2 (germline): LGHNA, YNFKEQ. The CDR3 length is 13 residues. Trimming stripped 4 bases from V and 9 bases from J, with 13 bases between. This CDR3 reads CASSRLRVSEQFF. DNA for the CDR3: TGTGCCAGCAGCCGACTCAGGGTGAGTGAGCAGTTCTTC.

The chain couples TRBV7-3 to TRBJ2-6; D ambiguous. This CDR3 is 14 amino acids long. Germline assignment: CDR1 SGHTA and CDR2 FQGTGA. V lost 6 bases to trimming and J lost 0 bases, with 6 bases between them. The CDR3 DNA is TGTGCCAGCAGTAAGAACTCTGGGGCCAACGTCCTGACTTTC. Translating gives CASSKNSGANVLTF.

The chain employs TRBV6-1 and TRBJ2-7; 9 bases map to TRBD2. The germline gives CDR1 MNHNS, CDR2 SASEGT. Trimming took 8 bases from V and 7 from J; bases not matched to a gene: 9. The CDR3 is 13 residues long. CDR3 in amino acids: CASVAGAVGEQYF. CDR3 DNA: TGTGCCAGCGTAGCGGGAGCGGTGGGTGAGCAGTACTTC.

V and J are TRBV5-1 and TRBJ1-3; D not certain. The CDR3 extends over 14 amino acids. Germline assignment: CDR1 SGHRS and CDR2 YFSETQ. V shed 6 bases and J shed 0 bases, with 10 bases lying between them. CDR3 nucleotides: TGCGCCAGCAACCCGACTTACTCTGGAAACACCATATATTTT. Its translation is CASNPTYSGNTIYF. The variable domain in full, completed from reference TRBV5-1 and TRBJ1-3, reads KAGVTQTPRYLIKTRGQQVTLSCSPISGHRSVSWYQQTPGQGLQFLFEYFSETQRNKGNFPGRFSGRQFSNSRSEMNVSTLELGDSALYLCASNPTYSGNTIYFGEGSWLTVV.

CDR3 in DNA: TGTGCCAGCAGTTTAAGGCAGGCGACTACCTACAATGAGCAGTTCTTC. Its protein is CASSLRQATTYNEQFF. The genes are TRBV27 and TRBJ2-1; possible D gene TRBD2, 5 bases. Trimming left V 2 bases short and J 2 bases short, with 13 bases between. Germline loops: CDR1 MNHEY, CDR2 SMNVEV (reference sequence). The CDR3 consists of 16 residues.

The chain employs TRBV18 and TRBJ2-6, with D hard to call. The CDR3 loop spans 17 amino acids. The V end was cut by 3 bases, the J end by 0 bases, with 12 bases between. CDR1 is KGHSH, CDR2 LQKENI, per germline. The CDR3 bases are TGTGCCAGCTCACCTACCCGGACCGGCTCTGGGGCCAACGTCCTGACTTTC. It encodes CASSPTRTGSGANVLTF.

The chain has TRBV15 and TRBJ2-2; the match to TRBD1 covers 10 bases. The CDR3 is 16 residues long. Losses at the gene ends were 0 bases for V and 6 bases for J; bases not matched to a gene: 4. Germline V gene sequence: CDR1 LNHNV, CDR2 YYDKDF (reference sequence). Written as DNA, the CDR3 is TGTGCCACCAGCAGAGATTCGGGGACAGGGGCCGGGGAGCTGTTTTTT. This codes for CATSRDSGTGAGELFF.

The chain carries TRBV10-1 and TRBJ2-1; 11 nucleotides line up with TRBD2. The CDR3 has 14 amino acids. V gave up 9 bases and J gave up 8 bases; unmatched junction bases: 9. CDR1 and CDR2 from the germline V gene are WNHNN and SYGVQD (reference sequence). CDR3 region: CASSTSGKVDEQFF. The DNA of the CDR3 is TGCGCCAGTTCGACTAGCGGGAAGGTCGATGAGCAGTTCTTC.

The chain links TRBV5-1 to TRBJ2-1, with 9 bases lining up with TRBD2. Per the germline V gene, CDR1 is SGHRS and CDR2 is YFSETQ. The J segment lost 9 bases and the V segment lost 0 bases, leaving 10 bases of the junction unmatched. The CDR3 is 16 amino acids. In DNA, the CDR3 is TGCGCCAGCAGCTTGGAGGTAGCGGGAGCGTACGGTGAGCAGTTCTTC. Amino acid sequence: CASSLEVAGAYGEQFF. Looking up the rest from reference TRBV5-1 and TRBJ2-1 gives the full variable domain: KAGVTQTPRYLIKTRGQQVTLSCSPISGHRSVSWYQQTPGQGLQFLFEYFSETQRNKGNFPGRFSGRQFSNSRSEMNVSTLELGDSALYLCASSLEVAGAYGEQFFGPGTRLTVL.

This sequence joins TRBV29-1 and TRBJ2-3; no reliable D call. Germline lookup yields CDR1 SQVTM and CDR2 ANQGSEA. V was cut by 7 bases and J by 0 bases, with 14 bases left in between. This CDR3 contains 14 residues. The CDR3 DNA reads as TGCAGCGCCCGTGGGCCTCTCAGCACAGATACGCAGTATTTT. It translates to CSARGPLSTDTQYF.

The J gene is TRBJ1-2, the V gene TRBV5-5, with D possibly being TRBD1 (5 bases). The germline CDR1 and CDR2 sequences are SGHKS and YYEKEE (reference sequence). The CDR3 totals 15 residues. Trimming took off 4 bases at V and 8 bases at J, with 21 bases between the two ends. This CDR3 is CASSQDRGPTWGYTF. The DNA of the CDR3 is TGTGCCAGCAGCCAAGACAGAGGACCGACGTGGGGCTACACCTTC. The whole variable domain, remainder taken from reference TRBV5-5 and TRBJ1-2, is DAGVTQSPTHLIKTRGQQVTLRCSPISGHKSVSWYQQVLGQGPQFIFQYYEKEERGRGNFPDRFSARQFPNYSSELNVNALLLGDSALYLCASSQDRGPTWGYTFGSGTRLTVV.

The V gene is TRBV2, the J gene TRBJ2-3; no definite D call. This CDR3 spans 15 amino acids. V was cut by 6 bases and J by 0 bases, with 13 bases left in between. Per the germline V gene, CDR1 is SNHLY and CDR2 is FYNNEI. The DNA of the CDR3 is TGTGCCAGCAGGGCAAATCGAGCTAGCACAGATACGCAGTATTTT. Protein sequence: CASRANRASTDTQYF.

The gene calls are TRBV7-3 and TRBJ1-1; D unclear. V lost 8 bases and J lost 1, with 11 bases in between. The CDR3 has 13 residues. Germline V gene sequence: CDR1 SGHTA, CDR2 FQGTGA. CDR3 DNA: TGTGCCAGCTGTATACAGCCGAACACTGAAGCTTTCTTT. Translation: CASCIQPNTEAFF.

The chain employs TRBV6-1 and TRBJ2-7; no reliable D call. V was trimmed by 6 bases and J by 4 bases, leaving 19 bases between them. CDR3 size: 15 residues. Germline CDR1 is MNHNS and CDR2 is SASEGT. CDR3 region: CASRNLLADMYEQYF. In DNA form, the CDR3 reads TGTGCCAGCAGGAACCTTCTCGCGGATATGTACGAGCAGTACTTC.

The CDR3 coding sequence is TGTGCCAGCAGTTACGAGGGGGGTAATGAAAAACTGTTTTTT. This codes for CASSYEGGNEKLFF. The chain uses TRBV6-5 and TRBJ1-4; possibly TRBD1 for D (6 bases). The CDR3 runs 14 residues. CDR1 is MNHEY, CDR2 SVGAGI, per germline. Trimming pared 2 bases from V and 4 bases from J, leaving 8 bases between.